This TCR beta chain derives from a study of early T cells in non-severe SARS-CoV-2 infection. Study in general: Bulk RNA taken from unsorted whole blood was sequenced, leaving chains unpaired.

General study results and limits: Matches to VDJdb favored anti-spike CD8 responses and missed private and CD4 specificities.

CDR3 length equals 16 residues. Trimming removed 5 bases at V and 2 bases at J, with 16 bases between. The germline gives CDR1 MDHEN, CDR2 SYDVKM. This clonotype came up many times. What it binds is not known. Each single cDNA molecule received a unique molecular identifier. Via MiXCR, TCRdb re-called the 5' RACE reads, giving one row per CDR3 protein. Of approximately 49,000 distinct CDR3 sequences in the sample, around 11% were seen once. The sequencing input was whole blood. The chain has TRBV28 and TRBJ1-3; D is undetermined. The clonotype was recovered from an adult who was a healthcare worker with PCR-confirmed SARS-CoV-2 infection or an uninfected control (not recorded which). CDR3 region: CASSRGPTLTGNTIYF. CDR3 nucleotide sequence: TGTGCCAGCAGTCGAGGACCCACTCTTACTGGAAACACCATATATTTT.